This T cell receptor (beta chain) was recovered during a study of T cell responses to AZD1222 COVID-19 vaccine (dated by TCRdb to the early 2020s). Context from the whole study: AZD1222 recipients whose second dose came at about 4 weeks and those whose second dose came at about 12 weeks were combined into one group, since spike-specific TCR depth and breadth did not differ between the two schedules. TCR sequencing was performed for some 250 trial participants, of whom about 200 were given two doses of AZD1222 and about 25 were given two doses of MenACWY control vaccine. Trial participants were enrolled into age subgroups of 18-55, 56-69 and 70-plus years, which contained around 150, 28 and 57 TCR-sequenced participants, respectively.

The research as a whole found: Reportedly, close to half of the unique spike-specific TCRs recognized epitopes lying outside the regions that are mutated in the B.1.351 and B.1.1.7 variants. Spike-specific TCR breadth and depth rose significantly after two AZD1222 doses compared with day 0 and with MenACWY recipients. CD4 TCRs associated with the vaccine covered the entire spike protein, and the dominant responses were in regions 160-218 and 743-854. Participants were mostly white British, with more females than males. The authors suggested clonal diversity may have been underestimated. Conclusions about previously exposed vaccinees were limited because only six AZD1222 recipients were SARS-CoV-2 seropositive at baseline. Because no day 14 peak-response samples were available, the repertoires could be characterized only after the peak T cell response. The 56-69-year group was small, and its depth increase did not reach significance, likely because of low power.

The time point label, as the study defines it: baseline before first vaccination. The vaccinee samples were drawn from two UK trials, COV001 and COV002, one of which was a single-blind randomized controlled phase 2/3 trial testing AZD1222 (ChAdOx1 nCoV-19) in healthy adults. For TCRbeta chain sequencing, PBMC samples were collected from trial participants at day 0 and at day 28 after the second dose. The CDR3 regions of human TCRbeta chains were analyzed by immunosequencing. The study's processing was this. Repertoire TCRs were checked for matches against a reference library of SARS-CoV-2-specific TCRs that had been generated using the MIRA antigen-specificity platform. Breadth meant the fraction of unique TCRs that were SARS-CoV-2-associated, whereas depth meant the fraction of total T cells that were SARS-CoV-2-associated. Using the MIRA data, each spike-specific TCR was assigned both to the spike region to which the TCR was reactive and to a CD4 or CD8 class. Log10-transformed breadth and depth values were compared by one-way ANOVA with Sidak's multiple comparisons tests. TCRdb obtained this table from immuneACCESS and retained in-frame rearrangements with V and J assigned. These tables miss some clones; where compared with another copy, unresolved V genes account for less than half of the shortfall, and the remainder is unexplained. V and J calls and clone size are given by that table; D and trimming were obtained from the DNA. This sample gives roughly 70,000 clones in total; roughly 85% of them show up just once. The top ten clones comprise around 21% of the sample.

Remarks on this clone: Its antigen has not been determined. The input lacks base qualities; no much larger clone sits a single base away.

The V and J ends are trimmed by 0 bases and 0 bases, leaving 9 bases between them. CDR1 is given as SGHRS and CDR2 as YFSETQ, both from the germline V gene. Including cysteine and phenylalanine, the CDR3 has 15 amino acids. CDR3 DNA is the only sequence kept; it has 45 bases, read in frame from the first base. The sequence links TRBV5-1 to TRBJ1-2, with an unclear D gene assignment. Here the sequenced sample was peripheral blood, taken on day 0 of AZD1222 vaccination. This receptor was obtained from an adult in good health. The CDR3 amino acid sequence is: CASSLAPGSNYGYTF. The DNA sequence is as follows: TGCGCCAGCAGCTTGGCTCCAGGTTCTAACTATGGCTACACCTTC.